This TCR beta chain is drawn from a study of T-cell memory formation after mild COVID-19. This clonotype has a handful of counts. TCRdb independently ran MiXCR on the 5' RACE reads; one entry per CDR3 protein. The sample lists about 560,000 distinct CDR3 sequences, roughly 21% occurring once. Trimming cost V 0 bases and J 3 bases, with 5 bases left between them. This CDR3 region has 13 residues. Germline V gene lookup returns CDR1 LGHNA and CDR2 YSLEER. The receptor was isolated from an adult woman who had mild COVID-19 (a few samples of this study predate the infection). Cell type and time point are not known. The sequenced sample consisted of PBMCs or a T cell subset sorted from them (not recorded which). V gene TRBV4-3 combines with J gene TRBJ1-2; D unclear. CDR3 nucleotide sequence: TGCGCCAGCAGCCAAGATGCAGACTATGGCTACACCTTC. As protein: CASSQDADYGYTF.